The 30 T cell receptor beta chains given below trace back to one sample, sequenced in a study of spatial heterogeneity in lung cancer. Study-wide points: It was found that expanded intratumoral alpha and beta TCR counts tracked tumor mutation counts.

TCRdb re-called the 5' RACE reads with MiXCR, one entry per CDR3 protein. The data show about 18,000 distinct CDR3 sequences, with 6.5% to 8.5% seen just once and 20% to 25% held by the top ten. The sample's time point: sample taken at primary tumor resection. No antigen is known for these receptors. The specimen was lung tumor tissue, collected at surgery. These TCRs come from a male donor with early-stage non-small cell lung cancer.

The rearrangement joins TRBV2 to TRBJ2-5; D is perhaps TRBD2 (5 bases). Per the germline V gene, CDR1 is SNHLY and CDR2 is FYNNEI. V lost 5 bases, J lost 3 bases, and 10 bases lay in between. The CDR3 is 13 residues long. CDR3: CASSPLGEETQYF. The DNA of the CDR3 is TGTGCCAGCAGTCCGCTCGGGGAAGAGACCCAGTACTTC.

The chain uses TRBV5-1 and TRBJ2-6; no definite D call. CDR3 length: 16 amino acids. Trimming stripped 0 bases from V and 1 base from J, with 8 bases between. Germline CDR1 SGHRS, CDR2 YFSETQ. This chain's CDR3 is CASSLAEGSGANVLTF. The DNA of the CDR3 is TGCGCCAGCAGCTTGGCGGAAGGGTCTGGGGCCAACGTCCTGACTTTC.

This clonotype was seen many times. This sequence joins TRBV18 and TRBJ2-3; D is perhaps TRBD2 (5 bases). Germline CDR1 is KGHSH and CDR2 is LQKENI. This CDR3 region has 16 residues. Trimming shortened V by 0 bases and J by 0 bases, and 10 bases separated the two germline ends. Written as DNA, the CDR3 is TGTGCCAGCTCACCACCGAACGCGGGCAGCACAGATACGCAGTATTTT. It is translated as CASSPPNAGSTDTQYF.

This clonotype appeared many times. The chain couples TRBV20-1 to TRBJ1-5, with TRBD1 identical over 7 bases. V trimming: 1 base; J trimming: 6 bases; junction bases outside the gene matches: 12. The germline V gene has CDR1 DFQATT and CDR2 SNEGSKA (reference sequence). The length of the CDR3 is 16 residues. CDR3 sequence (DNA): TGCAGTGCTAGAGTCCCCGAGGGGACAGAACGTCAGCCCCAGCATTTT. Translating it yields CSARVPEGTERQPQHF.

The table lists this clonotype with many counts. The genes are TRBV5-1 and TRBJ1-2; 9 nucleotides match TRBD1. Germline trimming cut 6 bases from V and 2 bases from J; bases unmatched to any gene: 2. CDR1 and CDR2 from the germline V gene are SGHRS and YFSETQ. The CDR3 is made up of 13 amino acids. For the CDR3, the DNA is TGCGCCAGCAATACAGGGGGCAACTATGGCTACACCTTC. Amino acids: CASNTGGNYGYTF.

In DNA, the CDR3 is TGTGCCAGCAGTGCCTCCGGGACAGCCAAAAACATTCAGTACTTC. Its translation: CASSASGTAKNIQYF. This chain uses TRBV6-1 with TRBJ2-4; D is possibly TRBD1 or TRBD2 (5 bases each). The germline V gene has CDR1 MNHNS and CDR2 SASEGT. Deletions cut 4 bases from V and 0 bases from J, with 10 bases between. There are 15 residues in the CDR3.

The chain combines TRBV6-4 with TRBJ2-2, with a weak D call TRBD1 (6 bases). The CDR3 length is 13 residues. Trimming removed 8 bases from V and 6 bases from J, with 13 bases in between. Germline values: CDR1 MRHNA, CDR2 SNTAGT. CDR3 nucleotide sequence: TGTGCCAGCTCCTCAGGGGCCGCCGGGGAGCTGTTTTTT. It is translated as CASSSGAAGELFF.

The genes are TRBV3-1 and TRBJ2-7, with TRBD1 matching over 11 bases. CDR1 is LGHDT, CDR2 YNNKEL, per germline (reference sequence). The trim removed 4 bases at V and 0 bases at J, leaving 5 bases unmatched. The length of the CDR3 is 16 residues. CDR3 bases: TGTGCCAGCAGCCTCTCCGGGACAGGGGGCTCCTACGAGCAGTACTTC. The encoded protein is CASSLSGTGGSYEQYF.

This clonotype came up many times. Here the CDR3 reads CASSLDGGAPDTQYF. In nucleotides, the CDR3 is TGTGCCAGCAGCTTAGACGGGGGGGCTCCAGATACGCAGTATTTT. This chain connects TRBV11-2 to TRBJ2-3, with 8 bases identical to TRBD2. The CDR3 runs to 15 residues. Germline V gene sequence: CDR1 SGHAT, CDR2 FQNNGV. The V and J ends lost 0 bases and 4 bases, in that order; junction bases with no gene match: 3. Looking up the rest from reference TRBV11-2 and TRBJ2-3 gives the full variable domain: EAGVAQSPRYKIIEKRQSVAFWCNPISGHATLYWYQQILGQGPKLLIQFQNNGVVDDSQLPKDRFSAERLKGVDSTLKIQPAKLEDSAVYLCASSLDGGAPDTQYFGPGTRLTVL.

This clonotype is medium-sized in the sample. In nucleotides, the CDR3 is TGTGCCAGCAGCCAATCCCACAGTGGCGGCTATGGCTACACCTTC. This sequence encodes CASSQSHSGGYGYTF. The V and J genes are TRBV14 and TRBJ1-2; no clear D. Germline loops: CDR1 SGHDN, CDR2 FVKESK. Trimming left V 2 bases short and J 4 bases short, with 14 bases between. There are 15 residues in the CDR3. Full variable domain (remainder filled in from reference TRBV14 and TRBJ1-2): EAGVTQFPSHSVIEKGQTVTLRCDPISGHDNLYWYRRVMGKEIKFLLHFVKESKQDESGMPNNRFLAERTGGTYSTLKVQPAELEDSGVYFCASSQSHSGGYGYTFGSGTRLTVV.

By sample share, this clonotype is medium-sized. The chain links TRBV20-1 to TRBJ2-7; D remains unclear. The CDR3 covers 9 residues. Trimming cost V 5 bases and J 6 bases, with 5 bases left between them. Germline CDR1 DFQATT, CDR2 SNEGSKA (reference sequence). As DNA, the CDR3 is TGCAGTGCTGGCATCGAGCAGTACTTC. This translates into CSAGIEQYF.

By frequency in the sample, this clonotype is medium-sized (0.01 to 0.1%). The chain combines TRBV6-6 with TRBJ2-1, with 8 bases lining up with TRBD2. Losses at the gene ends were 7 bases for V and 8 bases for J; bases not matched to a gene: 7. The CDR3 is 13 amino acids. Germline CDR1 and CDR2: MNHNY and SVGAGI (reference sequence). The CDR3 coding sequence is TGTGCCAGCATTATAAGCGGGGGCTATGAGCAGTTCTTC. Protein sequence: CASIISGGYEQFF.

This clonotype showed up many times. The chain links TRBV5-1 to TRBJ2-6, with 9 bases aligning to TRBD1. Germline V CDR1 and CDR2: SGHRS, YFSETQ. The CDR3 sequence is 17 residues long. V gave up 4 bases and J gave up 2 bases; unmatched junction bases: 7. The CDR3 DNA sequence: TGCGCCAGCAGCACTGGAGGGACAGGGACTGGGGCCAACGTCCTGACTTTC. This encodes CASSTGGTGTGANVLTF.

This clonotype has only a few counts. The chain has TRBV14 and TRBJ2-2; D is ambiguous. From germline, CDR1 is SGHDN and CDR2 FVKESK. This CDR3 is 13 amino acids long. V was trimmed by 6 bases and J by 3 bases, leaving 8 bases between them. This chain's CDR3 is CASRGTDTGELFF. In nucleotides, the CDR3 is TGTGCCAGCAGGGGTACAGACACCGGGGAGCTGTTTTTT. Full variable domain (remainder filled in from reference TRBV14 and TRBJ2-2): EAGVTQFPSHSVIEKGQTVTLRCDPISGHDNLYWYRRVMGKEIKFLLHFVKESKQDESGMPNNRFLAERTGGTYSTLKVQPAELEDSGVYFCASRGTDTGELFFGEGSRLTVL.

This clonotype has at least ten counts. The chain has TRBV2 and TRBJ2-2; D uncertain. Germline CDR1 and CDR2: SNHLY and FYNNEI. The V gene lost 8 bases and the J gene lost 0 bases, with 13 bases spanning the gap. The CDR3 has 15 residues. The CDR3 nucleotides read TGTGCCAGCCACCCGGGTGACGCGAACACCGGGGAGCTGTTTTTT. Amino acids: CASHPGDANTGELFF.

Sample share makes this clonotype medium-sized. The gene calls are TRBV18 and TRBJ1-2; D unresolved. There are 14 residues in the CDR3. The V end lost 2 bases, the J end lost 1 base, and 8 bases lay between the germline ends. Germline V lookup: CDR1 KGHSH, CDR2 LQKENI. CDR3 bases: TGTGCCAGCTCACCAAAGGGATTTAACTATGGCTACACCTTC. Translated, it gives CASSPKGFNYGYTF.

The V and J genes are TRBV12-3 or TRBV12-4 and TRBJ2-7; D is unclear. CDR3 length: 13 residues. Trimming shortened V by 6 bases and J by 0 bases, and 9 bases separated the two germline ends. The CDR3 DNA follows: TGTGCCAGCAGCTTTTCCCACTCCTACGAGCAGTACTTC. It translates to CASSFSHSYEQYF.

V usage is TRBV11-3 and J usage is TRBJ2-1, with TRBD1 matching 10 bases. Trimming cost V 5 bases and J 6 bases; bases outside gene matches: 7. Germline V CDR1 and CDR2: SGHNT, YENEEA. The CDR3 consists of 15 residues. The CDR3 region is CASSPLGTGVNEQFF. The CDR3 DNA reads TGTGCCAGCAGCCCTCTCGGGACAGGGGTCAATGAGCAGTTCTTC.

With regard to this clonotype: A much larger clone lies a single base off, so this may be a read error. The chain links TRBV7-9 to TRBJ2-6, with D tentatively TRBD1 or TRBD2 (6 bases each). Germline loops: CDR1 SEHNR, CDR2 FQNEAQ (reference sequence). The CDR3 is made up of 19 amino acids. The CDR3 region is CASSPVGGSRPSEANVLTF. In DNA, the CDR3 is TGTGCCAGCAGCCCCGTCGGGGGCAGCCGTCCCTCTGAGGCCAACGTCCTGACTTTC.

Turning to this clonotype: The CDR3 does not end in the conserved phenylalanine or tryptophan, so this is likely a read error. The DNA is omitted, as the CDR3 cannot be located on it reliably, and the CDR3 follows TCRdb's listing. This chain uses TRBV6-5 with TRBJ1-1. The CDR3 comprises 12 residues, both ends counted. Germline-derived CDR1 and CDR2 are MNHEY and SVGAGI. Here the CDR3 reads CASRDWNTEAVL.

This chain uses TRBV10-3 with TRBJ2-1; perhaps D is TRBD1 or TRBD2 (5 bases each). This CDR3 is 13 amino acids long. Germline values: CDR1 ENHRY, CDR2 SYGVKD. Trimming cost V 6 bases and J 6 bases, with 12 bases left between them. This chain's CDR3 is CAIRTFGGNEQFF. CDR3 nucleotide sequence: TGTGCCATCAGGACTTTTGGGGGCAATGAGCAGTTCTTC.

In its sample, this clonotype was seen many times. This chain connects TRBV19 to TRBJ1-2; no clear D gene. CDR1 is LNHDA and CDR2 is SQIVND in the germline V gene (reference sequence). This CDR3 region has 15 residues. The germline V and J ends were trimmed by 7 bases and 1 base, with 16 bases remaining between them. The CDR3 loop is CASTYRSTFNYGYTF. In DNA form, the CDR3 reads TGTGCCAGTACGTACAGAAGTACCTTTAACTATGGCTACACCTTC.

A few counts support this clonotype. The chain uses TRBV7-2 and TRBJ1-4; 7 bases are a match to TRBD1. The ends lost 2 bases at V and 8 bases at J; junction bases unmatched: 17. The CDR3 spans 18 residues. CDR1 is SGHTA and CDR2 is FQGNSA in the germline V gene. Here the CDR3 DNA reads TGTGCCAGCAGCTTATTAGGCAGGGGGTACGGAGGGGGCGAAAAACTGTTTTTT. Encoded protein: CASSLLGRGYGGGEKLFF.

This clonotype has ten or more counts. The CDR3 nucleotides read TGTGCCAGCAGCTTGGGATGGGGTAGCAATCAGCCCCAGCATTTT. It is translated as CASSLGWGSNQPQHF. The rearrangement links TRBV5-5 to TRBJ1-5, with D unresolved. The V gene's germline CDR1 is SGHKS and CDR2 YYEKEE (reference sequence). The CDR3 totals 15 residues. V was trimmed by 0 bases and J by 0 bases, leaving 7 bases between them. Complete variable domain (other parts from reference TRBV5-5 and TRBJ1-5): DAGVTQSPTHLIKTRGQQVTLRCSPISGHKSVSWYQQVLGQGPQFIFQYYEKEERGRGNFPDRFSARQFPNYSSELNVNALLLGDSALYLCASSLGWGSNQPQHFGDGTRLSIL.

This clonotype was picked up many times. This sequence joins TRBV27 and TRBJ2-3, with 9 positions matching TRBD1. With V trimmed by 5 bases and J by 3 bases, 9 bases remained unmatched. There are 16 residues in the CDR3. Germline assignment: CDR1 MNHEY and CDR2 SMNVEV (reference sequence). For the CDR3, the DNA is TGTGCCAGCAGTCCGGGAGGAGGACAGGGGACAGATACGCAGTATTTT. Translating it yields CASSPGGGQGTDTQYF.

The sample holds many counts of this clonotype. This chain connects TRBV29-1 to TRBJ1-1, with D unresolved. The CDR3 is made up of 12 amino acids. V was cut by 5 bases and J by 10 bases, with 17 bases left in between. Germline CDR1 and CDR2: SQVTM and ANQGSEA. The DNA of the CDR3 is TGCAGCGTTCAACCAAGGCAGGATCGAGCTTTCTTT. Encoded protein: CSVQPRQDRAFF.

This clonotype has at least ten counts. The chain joins TRBV10-3 to TRBJ1-1; the D gene is possibly TRBD1 (5 bases). Germline lookup yields CDR1 ENHRY and CDR2 SYGVKD. The CDR3 totals 17 residues. V was cut by 0 bases and J by 5 bases, with 19 bases left in between. The DNA for the CDR3 is TGTGCCATCAGTGAGTCGCGGGGGGGAGGACCCGGGACTGAAGCTTTCTTT. The encoded protein is CAISESRGGGPGTEAFF.

Ten or more counts support this clonotype. The rearrangement links TRBV20-1 to TRBJ2-7; 8 bases are shared with TRBD2. The germline gives CDR1 DFQATT, CDR2 SNEGSKA (reference sequence). This CDR3 region has 15 residues. V was pared by 0 bases and J by 0 bases, with 4 bases of the junction left unmatched. The CDR3 DNA is TGCAGTGCTAGAGATATGCGGGGGGACTCCTACGAGCAGTACTTC. Protein product: CSARDMRGDSYEQYF.

The chain recombines TRBV9 with TRBJ2-1; 7 positions agree with TRBD1. From germline, CDR1 is SGDLS and CDR2 YYNGEE. This CDR3 region has 15 residues. J gave up 2 bases and V 3 bases, and 5 bases lay outside the gene matches. CDR3 coding DNA: TGTGCCAGCAGCGAAACAGGGGCCCCCTACAATGAGCAGTTCTTC. As protein: CASSETGAPYNEQFF.

This clonotype was observed at least ten times. This sequence joins TRBV7-9 and TRBJ1-1; D is perhaps TRBD1 (5 bases). Trimming removed 5 bases at V and 1 base at J, with 8 bases between. Germline V CDR1 and CDR2: SEHNR, FQNEAQ (reference sequence). CDR3 length: 13 residues. The CDR3 here is CASSLDRNTEAFF. The CDR3 DNA follows: TGTGCCAGCAGCCTAGACAGGAACACTGAAGCTTTCTTT.